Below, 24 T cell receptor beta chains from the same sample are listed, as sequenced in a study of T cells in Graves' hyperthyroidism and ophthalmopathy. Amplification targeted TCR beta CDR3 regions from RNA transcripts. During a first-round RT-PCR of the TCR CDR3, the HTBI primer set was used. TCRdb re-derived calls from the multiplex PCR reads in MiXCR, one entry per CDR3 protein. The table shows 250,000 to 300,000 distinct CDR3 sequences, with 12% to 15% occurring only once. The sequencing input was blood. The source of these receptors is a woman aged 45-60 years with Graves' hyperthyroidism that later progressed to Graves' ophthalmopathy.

Written as DNA, the CDR3 is TGTGCCAGTAGTATAAGTTCCTACAATGAGCAGTTCTTC. It encodes CASSISSYNEQFF. The chain joins TRBV19 to TRBJ2-1; D is uncertain. This CDR3 has 13 amino acids. Germline assignment: CDR1 LNHDA and CDR2 SQIVND (reference sequence). The V end lost 2 bases, the J end lost 1 base, and 3 bases lay between the germline ends.

CDR3 protein: CASSQDVAHKRDTQYF. CDR3 nucleotide sequence: TGCGCCAGCAGCCAAGACGTCGCACACAAGAGGGATACGCAGTATTTT. This chain joins TRBV4-1 and TRBJ2-3; D gene unclear. V shed 0 bases and J shed 6 bases, with 16 bases lying between them. The CDR3 has 16 residues. Germline-derived CDR1 and CDR2 are MGHRA and YSYEKL.

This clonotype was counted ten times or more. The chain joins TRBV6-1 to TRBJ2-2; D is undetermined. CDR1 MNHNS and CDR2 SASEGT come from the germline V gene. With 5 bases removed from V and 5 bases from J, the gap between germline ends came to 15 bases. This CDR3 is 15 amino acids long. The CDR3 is CASSKGPSTTGELFF. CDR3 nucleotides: TGTGCCAGCAGTAAAGGACCGTCGACTACCGGGGAGCTGTTTTTT.

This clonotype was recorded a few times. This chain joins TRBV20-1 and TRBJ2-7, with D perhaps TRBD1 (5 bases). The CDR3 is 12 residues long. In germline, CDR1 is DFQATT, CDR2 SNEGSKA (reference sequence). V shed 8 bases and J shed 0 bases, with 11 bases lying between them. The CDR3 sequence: CSPQTDSYEQYF. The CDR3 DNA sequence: TGCAGTCCCCAGACAGACTCCTACGAGCAGTACTTC.

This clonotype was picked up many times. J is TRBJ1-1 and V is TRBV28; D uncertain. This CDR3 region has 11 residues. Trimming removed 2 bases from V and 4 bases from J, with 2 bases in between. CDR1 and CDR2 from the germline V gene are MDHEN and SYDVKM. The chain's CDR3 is CASSLRTEAFF. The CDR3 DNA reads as TGTGCCAGCAGTTTACGCACTGAAGCTTTCTTT. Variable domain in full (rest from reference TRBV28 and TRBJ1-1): DVKVTQSSRYLVKRTGEKVFLECVQDMDHENMFWYRQDPGLGLRLIYFSYDVKMKEKGDIPEGYSVSREKKERFSLILESASTNQTSMYLCASSLRTEAFFGQGTRLTVV.

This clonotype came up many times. The CDR3 DNA follows: TGTGCAGAAGGGGCAGTACGAGGGAACACTGAAGCTTTCTTT. It yields the protein CAEGAVRGNTEAFF. The rearrangement links TRBV2 to TRBJ1-1, with TRBD1 as a possible D gene (5 bases). The CDR3 extends over 14 amino acids. Germline values: CDR1 SNHLY, CDR2 FYNNEI.

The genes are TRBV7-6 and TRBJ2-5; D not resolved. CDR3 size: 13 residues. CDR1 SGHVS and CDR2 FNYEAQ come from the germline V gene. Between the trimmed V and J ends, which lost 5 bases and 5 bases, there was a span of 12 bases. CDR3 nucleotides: TGTGCCAGCAGCCTCGTCGGATTGGAGACCCAGTACTTC. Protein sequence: CASSLVGLETQYF.

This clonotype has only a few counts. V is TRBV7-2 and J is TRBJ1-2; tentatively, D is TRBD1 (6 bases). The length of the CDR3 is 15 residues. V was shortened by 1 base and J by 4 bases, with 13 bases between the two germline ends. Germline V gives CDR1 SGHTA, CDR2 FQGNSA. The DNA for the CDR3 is TGTGCCAGCAGCTTAGTTGGAGGGGGTGGCTATGGCTACACCTTC. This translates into CASSLVGGGGYGYTF.

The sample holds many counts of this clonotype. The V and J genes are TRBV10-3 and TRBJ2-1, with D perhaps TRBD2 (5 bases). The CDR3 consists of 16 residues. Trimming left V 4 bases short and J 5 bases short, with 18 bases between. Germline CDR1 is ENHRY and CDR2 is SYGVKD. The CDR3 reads CAISVAGISFDNEQFF. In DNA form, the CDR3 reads TGTGCCATCAGTGTAGCCGGGATTAGCTTCGACAATGAGCAGTTCTTC.

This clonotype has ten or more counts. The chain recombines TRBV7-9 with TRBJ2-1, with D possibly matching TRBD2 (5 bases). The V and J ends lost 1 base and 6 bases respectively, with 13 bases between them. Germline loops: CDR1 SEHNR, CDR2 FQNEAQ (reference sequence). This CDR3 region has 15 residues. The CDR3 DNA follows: TGTGCCAGCAGCTTAGGTGGGAGCCTTGTCAATGAGCAGTTCTTC. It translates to CASSLGGSLVNEQFF.

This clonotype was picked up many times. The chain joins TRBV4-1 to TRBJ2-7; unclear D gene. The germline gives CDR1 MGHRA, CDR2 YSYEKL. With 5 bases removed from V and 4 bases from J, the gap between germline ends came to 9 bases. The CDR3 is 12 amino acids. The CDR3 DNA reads TGCGCCAGCAGCGGCAGGCAATACGAGCAGTACTTC. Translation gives CASSGRQYEQYF.

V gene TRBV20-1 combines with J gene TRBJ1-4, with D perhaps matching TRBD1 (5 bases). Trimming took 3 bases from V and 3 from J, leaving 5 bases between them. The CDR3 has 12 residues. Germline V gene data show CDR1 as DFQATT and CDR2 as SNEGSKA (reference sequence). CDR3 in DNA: TGCAGTGCTAGGGGGCCTAATGAAAAACTGTTTTTT. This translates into CSARGPNEKLFF.

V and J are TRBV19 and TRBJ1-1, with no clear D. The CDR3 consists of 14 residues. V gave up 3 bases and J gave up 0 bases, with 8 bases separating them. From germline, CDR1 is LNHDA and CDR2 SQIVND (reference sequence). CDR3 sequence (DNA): TGTGCCAGTAGTATCGGCCAGCTGAACACTGAAGCTTTCTTT. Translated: CASSIGQLNTEAFF.

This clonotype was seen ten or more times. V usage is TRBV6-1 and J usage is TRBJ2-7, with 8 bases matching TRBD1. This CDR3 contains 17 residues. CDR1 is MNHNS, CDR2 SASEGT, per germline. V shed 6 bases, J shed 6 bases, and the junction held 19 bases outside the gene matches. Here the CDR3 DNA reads TGTGCCAGCAGACCCGGACGGGGTGAGGACAGGGAATTCGAGCAGTACTTC. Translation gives CASRPGRGEDREFEQYF.

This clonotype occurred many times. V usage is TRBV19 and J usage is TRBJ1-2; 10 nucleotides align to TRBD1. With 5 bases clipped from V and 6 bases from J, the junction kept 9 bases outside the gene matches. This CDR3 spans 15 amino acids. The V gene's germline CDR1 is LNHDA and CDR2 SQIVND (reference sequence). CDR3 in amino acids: CASSVKTGGVDGYTF. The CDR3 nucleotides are TGTGCCAGTAGTGTGAAGACAGGGGGCGTTGATGGCTACACCTTC.

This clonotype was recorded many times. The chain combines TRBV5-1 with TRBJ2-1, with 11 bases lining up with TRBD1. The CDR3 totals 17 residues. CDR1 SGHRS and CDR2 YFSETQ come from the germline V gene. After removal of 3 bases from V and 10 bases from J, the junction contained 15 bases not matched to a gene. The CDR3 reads CASSSDPGTGGSGEQFF. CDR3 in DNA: TGCGCCAGCAGCTCGGACCCCGGGACAGGGGGATCAGGGGAGCAGTTCTTC.

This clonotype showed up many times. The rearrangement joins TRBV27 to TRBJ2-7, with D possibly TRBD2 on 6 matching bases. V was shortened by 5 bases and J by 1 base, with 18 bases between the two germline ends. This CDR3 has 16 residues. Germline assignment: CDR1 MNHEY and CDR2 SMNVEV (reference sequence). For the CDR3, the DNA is TGTGCCAGCAGTGAGGGCAAAGCGGGCAGGTCCTACGAGCAGTACTTC. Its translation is CASSEGKAGRSYEQYF.

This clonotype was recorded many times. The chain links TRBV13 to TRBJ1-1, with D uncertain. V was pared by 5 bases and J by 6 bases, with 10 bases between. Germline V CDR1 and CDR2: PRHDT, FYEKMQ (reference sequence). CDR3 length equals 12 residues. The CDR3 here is CASSRRGPEAFF. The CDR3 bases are TGTGCCAGCAGCCGAAGAGGTCCTGAAGCTTTCTTT.

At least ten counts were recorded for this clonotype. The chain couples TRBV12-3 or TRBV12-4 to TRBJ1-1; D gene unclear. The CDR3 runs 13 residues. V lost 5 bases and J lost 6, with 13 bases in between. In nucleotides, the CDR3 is TGTGCCAGCAGTACCCAGACCGCGCCTGAAGCTTTCTTT. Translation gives CASSTQTAPEAFF.

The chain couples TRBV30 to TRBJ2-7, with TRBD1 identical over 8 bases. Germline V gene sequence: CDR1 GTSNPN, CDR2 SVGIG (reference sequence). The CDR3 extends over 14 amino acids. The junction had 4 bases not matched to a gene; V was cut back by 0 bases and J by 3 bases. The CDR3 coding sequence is TGTGCCTGGAGTGTACACGACAGGGGCTACGAGCAGTACTTC. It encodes CAWSVHDRGYEQYF. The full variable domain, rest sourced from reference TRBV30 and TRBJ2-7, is SQTIHQWPATLVQPVGSPLSLECTVEGTSNPNLYWYRQAAGRGLQLLFYSVGIGQISSEVPQNLSASRPQDRQFILSSKKLLLSDSGFYLCAWSVHDRGYEQYFGPGTRLTVT.

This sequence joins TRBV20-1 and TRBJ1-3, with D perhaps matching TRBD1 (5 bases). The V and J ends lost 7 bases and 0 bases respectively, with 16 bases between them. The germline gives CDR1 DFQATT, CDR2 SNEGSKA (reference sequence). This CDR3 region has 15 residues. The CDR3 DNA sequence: TGCAGTGTTACCGGACACCGCCTCTCTGGAAACACCATATATTTT. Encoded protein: CSVTGHRLSGNTIYF.

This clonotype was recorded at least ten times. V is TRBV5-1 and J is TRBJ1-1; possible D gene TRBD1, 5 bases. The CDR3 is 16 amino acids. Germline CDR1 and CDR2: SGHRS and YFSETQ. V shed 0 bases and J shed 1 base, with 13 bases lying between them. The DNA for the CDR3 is TGCGCCAGCAGCTTGGGACCCGGGGGGACGAACACTGAAGCTTTCTTT. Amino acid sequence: CASSLGPGGTNTEAFF.

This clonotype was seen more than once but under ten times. CDR3 DNA sequence: TGCGCCAGCAGCTTGCGGGGTTCTAGCACAGATACGCAGTATTTT. Protein product: CASSLRGSSTDTQYF. The chain has TRBV5-1 and TRBJ2-3, with D perhaps TRBD2 (5 bases). Germline CDR1 is SGHRS and CDR2 is YFSETQ. The CDR3 consists of 15 residues. V lost 1 base and J 0 bases, leaving 9 bases between the germline ends.

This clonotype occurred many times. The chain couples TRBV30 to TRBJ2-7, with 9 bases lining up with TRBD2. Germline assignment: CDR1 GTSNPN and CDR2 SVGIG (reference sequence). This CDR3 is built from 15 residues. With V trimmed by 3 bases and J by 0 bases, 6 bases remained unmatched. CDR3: CAWREAGGGSYEQYF. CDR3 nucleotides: TGTGCCTGGAGAGAAGCGGGAGGTGGCTCCTACGAGCAGTACTTC.